The sequence of this T cell receptor beta chain was determined in a study of blood T cell repertoires in COVID-19. Clones were sequenced by immunoSEQ multiplex PCR, and TCRdb holds only the in-frame ones, with some missing. The sample shows about 170,000 clones, 83% of them seen only once. J was trimmed by 7 bases and V by 3 bases; bases with no gene match: 7. Germline CDR1 is LNHDA and CDR2 is SQIVND (reference sequence). The CDR3 runs to 15 residues. The sample taken for sequencing was peripheral blood. The receptor comes from a woman of 80 years or more with acute or convalescent COVID-19. The chain has TRBV19 and TRBJ2-2; 8 nucleotides match TRBD1. The CDR3 reads CASSISQGAVGELFF. The CDR3 DNA is TGTGCCAGTAGTATTAGCCAGGGGGCGGTCGGGGAGCTGTTTTTT.